These 23 T cell receptor beta chains originate from one sample sequenced in a study of blood T cells in healthy people across ages. A second PCR of about 7 to 11 cycles used a sample-barcoded 5' primer and a J-beta primer mix. Each CDR3 protein is one row after TCRdb ran MiXCR on the 5' RACE reads. The table shows 850,000 to 1,300,000 distinct CDR3 sequences, with 45% occurring only once. Material for sequencing was blood. The receptors originated from a woman in her sixties in good health.

The rearrangement uses TRBV10-3 and TRBJ2-7, with D hard to call. CDR1 is ENHRY, CDR2 SYGVKD, per germline. V lost 3 bases and J lost 3, with 9 bases in between. The CDR3 contains 13 residues. The CDR3 region is CAISEGPNYEQYF. DNA for the CDR3: TGTGCCATCAGTGAAGGTCCCAACTACGAGCAGTACTTC.

On this clonotype itself: An end of the junction differs from the germline gene, which may be a read error. V gene TRBV5-1 combines with J gene TRBJ2-1; unclear D gene. This CDR3 spans 15 amino acids. Germline assignment: CDR1 SGHRS and CDR2 YFSETQ. DNA of the CDR3: TGCGCCAGCAGCCCCGCCGGAAACTCCTACAGTGAGCAGTTCTTC. This gives the protein CASSPAGNSYSEQFF.

The chain couples TRBV12-3 or TRBV12-4 to TRBJ2-4; 8 bases fit TRBD1. The closer fit of TRBJ2-5 to the DNA end suggests the J call may be wrong. The CDR3 is 17 residues long. The CDR3, as DNA: TGTGCCAGCTATTACACGAAGGACAGGGTGGTTGGGGAGACCCAGTACTTC. The encoded protein is CASYYTKDRVVGETQYF.

The CDR3 sequence is CASSQGNAGTYEQYF. CDR3 bases: TGTGCCAGCAGCCAAGGGAATGCAGGGACATACGAGCAGTACTTC. The rearrangement uses TRBV16 and TRBJ2-4, with D possibly being TRBD1 (6 bases). The DNA end is a closer match to TRBJ2-7, so the J assignment may be wrong. Germline CDR1 and CDR2: KGHSY and FQNENV. The CDR3 runs to 15 residues.

J is TRBJ2-6 and V is TRBV18, with D perhaps assigned TRBD1 or TRBD2 (5 bases each). Deletions cut 0 bases from V and 1 base from J, with 7 bases between. Germline V lookup: CDR1 KGHSH, CDR2 LQKENI. The CDR3 has 16 residues. CDR3: CASSPPRGSGANVLTF. The CDR3, as DNA: TGTGCCAGCTCACCACCGAGGGGATCTGGGGCCAACGTCCTGACTTTC.

In this sample, this clonotype turned up once. J is TRBJ2-1 and V is TRBV20-1; D is possibly TRBD1 or TRBD2 (5 bases each). Germline V gives CDR1 DFQATT, CDR2 SNEGSKA (reference sequence). This CDR3 region has 15 residues. V gave up 0 bases and J gave up 7 bases, with 16 bases separating them. The CDR3 loop reads CSARDAVLGDNEQFF. As DNA, the CDR3 is TGCAGTGCTAGAGATGCAGTATTGGGGGATAATGAGCAGTTCTTC.

The rearrangement joins TRBV2 to TRBJ1-4; the D gene is possibly TRBD1 (5 bases). V was shortened by 7 bases and J by 8 bases, with 14 bases between the two germline ends. The CDR3 runs to 13 residues. The germline CDR1 and CDR2 sequences are SNHLY and FYNNEI. This chain's CDR3 is CASIGTFGEKLFF. In DNA form, the CDR3 reads TGTGCCAGCATTGGGACGTTCGGAGAAAAACTGTTTTTT.

This clonotype was seen only a few times. The V gene is TRBV20-1, the J gene TRBJ1-5; 12 bases are a match to TRBD1. The CDR3 sequence is 17 residues long. Germline CDR1 reads DFQATT; CDR2 reads SNEGSKA (reference sequence). The junction had 12 bases not matched to a gene; V was cut back by 5 bases and J by 4 bases. DNA for the CDR3: TGCAGTGCTCCGGGACAGGGGGCTTTTTCGGGGAATCAGCCCCAGCATTTT. This gives the protein CSAPGQGAFSGNQPQHF.

The CDR3: CASSYSKTACTTKNIQYF. DNA of the CDR3: TGTGCCAGCAGTTACTCGAAGACAGCCTGTACTACCAAAAACATTCAGTACTTC. The chain recombines TRBV6-5 with TRBJ2-4; possibly TRBD1 for D (5 bases). The CDR3 is 18 residues long. Trimming stripped 0 bases from V and 2 bases from J, with 17 bases between. CDR1 and CDR2 from the germline V gene are MNHEY and SVGAGI.

CDR3 nucleotides: TGTGCCAGCTCTAAAAGTACCACCGGGGAGCTGTTTTTT. Its translation: CASSKSTTGELFF. The chain carries TRBV7-6 and TRBJ2-2; no definite D call. This CDR3 comprises 13 residues. Looked up from germline, CDR1 is SGHVS and CDR2 is FNYEAQ. V shed 8 bases and J shed 4 bases, with 11 bases lying between them. Together with reference TRBV7-6 and TRBJ2-2, the CDR3 gives the full variable domain: GAGVSQSPRYKVTKRGQDVALRCDPISGHVSLYWYRQALGQGPEFLTYFNYEAQQDKSGLPNDRFSAERPEGSISTLTIQRTEQRDSAMYRCASSKSTTGELFFGEGSRLTVL.

This clonotype appeared a few times. This chain joins TRBV10-3 and TRBJ2-3; tentatively, D is TRBD1 or TRBD2 (5 bases each). This CDR3 comprises 14 residues. The germline V and J ends were trimmed by 10 bases and 4 bases, with 18 bases remaining between them. The germline V gene has CDR1 ENHRY and CDR2 SYGVKD. This CDR3 reads CATGDDNTPDTQYF. In nucleotides, the CDR3 is TGTGCCACTGGGGACGACAACACACCAGATACGCAGTATTTT.

The chain carries TRBV10-3 and TRBJ1-4; D remains unclear. CDR1 is ENHRY and CDR2 is SYGVKD in the germline V gene. The CDR3 is 13 amino acids. Trimming cost V 6 bases and J 5 bases, with 10 bases left between them. CDR3 sequence (DNA): TGTGCCATCAGGAGAACGGACAATGAAAAACTGTTTTTT. The encoded protein is CAIRRTDNEKLFF.

The rearrangement links TRBV20-1 to TRBJ2-3; 7 bases align to TRBD2. The CDR3 sequence is 14 residues long. J gave up 2 bases and V 7 bases, and 9 bases lay outside the gene matches. Germline lookup yields CDR1 DFQATT and CDR2 SNEGSKA (reference sequence). The CDR3 sequence: CSGGGSGYTDTQYF. The DNA for the CDR3 is TGCAGTGGGGGGGGTAGCGGCTACACAGATACGCAGTATTTT.

The chain combines TRBV20-1 with TRBJ2-7, with D unclear. This CDR3 has 13 amino acids. Germline CDR1 and CDR2: DFQATT and SNEGSKA (reference sequence). The V end was cut by 2 bases, the J end by 2 bases, with 10 bases between. The CDR3 nucleotides read TGCAGTGCTAGACGAACCAGTACCTACGAGCAGTACTTC. This sequence encodes CSARRTSTYEQYF.

In the case of this clonotype: An end of the junction does not agree with germline; a read error may underlie this. The chain employs TRBV27 and TRBJ2-1, with D perhaps TRBD2 (6 bases). Germline CDR1 reads MNHEY; CDR2 reads SMNVEV (reference sequence). The CDR3 is made up of 12 amino acids. The CDR3 DNA sequence: TGTGCCTGCAGCCCGACTAGAAATGAGCAGTTCTTC. It specifies CACSPTRNEQFF.

This clonotype was recorded a few times. V is TRBV20-1 and J is TRBJ2-4; the D gene is possibly TRBD1 (6 bases). Germline lookup yields CDR1 DFQATT and CDR2 SNEGSKA (reference sequence). This CDR3 comprises 14 residues. Trimming removed 0 bases at V and 9 bases at J, with 15 bases between. This CDR3 reads CSARDINRVVIQYF. DNA for the CDR3: TGCAGTGCTAGAGATATCAACAGGGTCGTCATTCAGTACTTC.

The chain employs TRBV4-3 and TRBJ2-3; 8 bases match TRBD2. CDR3 length: 18 residues. The trim removed 0 bases at V and 1 base at J, leaving 9 bases unmatched. Germline V gene sequence: CDR1 LGHNA, CDR2 YSLEER. This CDR3 reads CASSQDTSGGSRTDTQYF. The CDR3 nucleotides are TGCGCCAGCAGCCAAGATACGAGCGGGGGATCCCGCACAGATACGCAGTATTTT.

This chain uses TRBV28 with TRBJ2-7; D is unclear. Trimming removed 5 bases at V and 2 bases at J, with 13 bases between. CDR3 size: 14 residues. Germline assignment: CDR1 MDHEN and CDR2 SYDVKM. CDR3 in DNA: TGTGCCAGCAGTAGAAGGGTCCCCCCCTACGAGCAGTACTTC. It specifies CASSRRVPPYEQYF.

This clonotype was seen just once. This chain connects TRBV7-2 to TRBJ2-5, with D possibly called TRBD1 or TRBD2 (5 bases each). Trimming stripped 7 bases from V and 11 bases from J, with 20 bases between. The CDR3 consists of 13 residues. CDR1 SGHTA and CDR2 FQGNSA come from the germline V gene. The DNA for the CDR3 is TGTGCCAGCAACGATGTAGGGGTAGGGGAGCAGTACTTC. It is translated as CASNDVGVGEQYF.

The V and J genes are TRBV21-1 and TRBJ2-1; the table's D call, TRBD2, has no DNA check behind it. TRBV21-1 is termed a pseudogene. The CDR3 has 12 residues. CDR3 protein: CASPSLHDEQFF. CDR3 coding DNA: TGTGCCAGCCCCTCCCTTCACGATGAGCAGTTCTTC.

The chain links TRBV6-5 to TRBJ1-1; D is unresolved. Looked up from germline, CDR1 is MNHEY and CDR2 is SVGAGI. The V and J ends lost 6 bases and 6 bases respectively, with 11 bases between them. The CDR3 has 12 residues. The CDR3 is CASRSQRAEAFF. The CDR3 region has the DNA TGTGCCAGCAGATCACAGAGGGCTGAAGCTTTCTTT.

This clonotype was found a few times. The DNA for the CDR3 is TGTGCCAGCAGTGATCCAGGCGGGAGAGGGCATGAGCAGTACTTC. Amino acid sequence: CASSDPGGRGHEQYF. The genes are TRBV28 and TRBJ2-7, with TRBD2 matching over 7 bases. J gave up 7 bases and V 5 bases, and 14 bases lay outside the gene matches. In germline, CDR1 is MDHEN, CDR2 SYDVKM. CDR3 length: 15 amino acids.

A word on this clonotype: Germline is not matched at one junction end, which may reflect a read error. The gene calls are TRBV2 and TRBJ2-3, with a tentative D call TRBD1 (6 bases). The CDR3 loop spans 14 amino acids. Germline CDR1 SNHLY, CDR2 FYNNEI. The CDR3 sequence: CAGRGRAAPDTQYF. DNA for the CDR3: TGTGCCGGCAGGGGACGAGCGGCCCCAGATACGCAGTATTTT.